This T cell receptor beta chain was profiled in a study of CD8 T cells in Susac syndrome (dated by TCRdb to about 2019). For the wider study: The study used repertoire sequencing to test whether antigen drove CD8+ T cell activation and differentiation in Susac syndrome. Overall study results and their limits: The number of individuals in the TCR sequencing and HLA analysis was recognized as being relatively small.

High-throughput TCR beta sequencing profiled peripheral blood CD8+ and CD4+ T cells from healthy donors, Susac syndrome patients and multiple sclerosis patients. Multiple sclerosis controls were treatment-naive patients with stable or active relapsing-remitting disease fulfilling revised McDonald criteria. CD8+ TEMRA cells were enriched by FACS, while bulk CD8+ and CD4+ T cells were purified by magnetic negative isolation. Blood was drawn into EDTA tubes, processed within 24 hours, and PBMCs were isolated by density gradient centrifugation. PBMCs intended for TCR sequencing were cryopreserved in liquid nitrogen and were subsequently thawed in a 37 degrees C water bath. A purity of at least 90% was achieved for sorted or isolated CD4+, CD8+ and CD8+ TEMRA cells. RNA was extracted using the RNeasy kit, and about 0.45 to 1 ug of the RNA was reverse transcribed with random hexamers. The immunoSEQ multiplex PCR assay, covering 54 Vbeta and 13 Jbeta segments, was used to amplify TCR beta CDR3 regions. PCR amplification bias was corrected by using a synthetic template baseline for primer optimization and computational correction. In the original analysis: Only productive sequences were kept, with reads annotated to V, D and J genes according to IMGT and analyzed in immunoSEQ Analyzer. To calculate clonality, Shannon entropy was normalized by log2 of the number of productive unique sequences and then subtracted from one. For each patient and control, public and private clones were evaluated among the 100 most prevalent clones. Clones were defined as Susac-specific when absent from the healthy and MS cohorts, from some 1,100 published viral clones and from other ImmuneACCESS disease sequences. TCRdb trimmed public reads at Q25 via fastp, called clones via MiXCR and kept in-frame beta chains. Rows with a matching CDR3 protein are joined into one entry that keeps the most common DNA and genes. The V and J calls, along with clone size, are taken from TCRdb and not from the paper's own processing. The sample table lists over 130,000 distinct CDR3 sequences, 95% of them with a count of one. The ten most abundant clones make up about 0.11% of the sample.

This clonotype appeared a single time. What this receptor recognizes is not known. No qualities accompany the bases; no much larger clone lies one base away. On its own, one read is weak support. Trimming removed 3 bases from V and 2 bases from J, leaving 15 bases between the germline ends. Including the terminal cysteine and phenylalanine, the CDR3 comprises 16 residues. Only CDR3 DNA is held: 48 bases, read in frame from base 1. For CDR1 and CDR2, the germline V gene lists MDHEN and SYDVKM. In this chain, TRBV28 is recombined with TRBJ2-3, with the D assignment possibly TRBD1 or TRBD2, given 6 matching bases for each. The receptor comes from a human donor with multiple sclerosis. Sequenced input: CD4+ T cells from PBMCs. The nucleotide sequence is TGTGCCAGCAGTTTCCCCCCCGGGGGCCTCACAGATACGCAGTATTTT. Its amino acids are CASSFPPGGLTDTQYF.